These 19 T cell receptor beta chains originate from one sample sequenced in a study of beta chain bispecific antibodies for T cell cancers. Findings of the study overall: Most targeted TRBV signal came from the leukemia cell line cells, not normal T cells.

Their cognate antigens are unknown. T cells were expanded from blood mononuclear cells for two to three days with anti-CD3 OKT3 or CD3/CD28 beads. TCRdb ran MiXCR on the 5' RACE reads and lists one entry per CDR3 protein. The sample yields some 17,000 distinct CDR3 sequences, less than 2.5% seen once. The sequencing sample was made of healthy donor T cells cultured with leukemia cells. The receptors derive from a human donor in good health. Some clones in this sample may be carry-over from other donors' samples.

This clonotype has ten or more counts. This chain uses TRBV4-1 with TRBJ2-5; D gene uncertain. Deletions cut 0 bases from V and 5 bases from J, with 13 bases between. Germline assignment: CDR1 MGHRA and CDR2 YSYEKL. The CDR3 consists of 15 residues. The CDR3 sequence is CASSQDLTARETQYF. The CDR3 DNA is TGCGCCAGCAGCCAAGATTTAACGGCGAGGGAGACCCAGTACTTC.

This clonotype was counted many times. The rearrangement uses TRBV7-6 and TRBJ2-1, with D perhaps matching TRBD2 (6 bases). The CDR3 extends over 12 amino acids. Trimming took off 7 bases at V and 9 bases at J, with 13 bases between the two ends. CDR1 and CDR2 from the germline V gene are SGHVS and FNYEAQ. Here the CDR3 DNA reads TGTGCCAGCACCGACCGAGCGGGTGAGCAGTTCTTC. Residues: CASTDRAGEQFF.

This clonotype has at least ten counts. This chain links TRBV7-6 with TRBJ2-7; possible D gene TRBD2, 6 bases. Germline V gene sequence: CDR1 SGHVS, CDR2 FNYEAQ. V lost 1 base and J lost 2, with 6 bases in between. There are 13 residues in the CDR3. Here the CDR3 reads CASSLGEAYEQYF. CDR3 coding DNA: TGTGCCAGCAGCTTAGGGGAGGCCTACGAGCAGTACTTC. The variable domain in full, completed from reference TRBV7-6 and TRBJ2-7, reads GAGVSQSPRYKVTKRGQDVALRCDPISGHVSLYWYRQALGQGPEFLTYFNYEAQQDKSGLPNDRFSAERPEGSISTLTIQRTEQRDSAMYRCASSLGEAYEQYFGPGTRLTVT.

This clonotype was detected many times. The chain combines TRBV5-1 with TRBJ2-1, with no clear D. This CDR3 is 12 amino acids long. V shed 3 bases and J shed 6 bases, with 7 bases lying between them. Germline lookup yields CDR1 SGHRS and CDR2 YFSETQ. Here the CDR3 reads CASSSTVNEQFF. As DNA, the CDR3 is TGCGCCAGCAGCTCTACGGTCAATGAGCAGTTCTTC.

There are many counts of this clonotype. J is TRBJ2-6 and V is TRBV2; TRBD1 agrees at 7 bases. V lost 6 bases and J lost 0; bases outside the gene matches: 8. The CDR3 is 17 residues long. Per germline, CDR1 SNHLY and CDR2 FYNNEI. The CDR3 reads CASSAWTGGSGANVLTF. The CDR3 nucleotides read TGTGCCAGCAGCGCCTGGACAGGCGGCTCTGGGGCCAACGTCCTGACTTTC.

The table lists this clonotype with many counts. This chain links TRBV28 with TRBJ2-1; 8 bases align to TRBD2. The CDR3 sequence is 16 residues long. Germline V gives CDR1 MDHEN, CDR2 SYDVKM. V lost 2 bases, J lost 0 bases, and 3 bases stayed unmatched. The CDR3 reads CASSLTGGSSYNEQFF. The CDR3 coding sequence is TGTGCCAGCAGTTTAACGGGGGGGAGCTCCTACAATGAGCAGTTCTTC.

This clonotype occurred many times. The gene calls are TRBV20-1 and TRBJ2-3; no definite D call. The V and J ends lost 4 bases and 3 bases respectively, with 17 bases between them. This CDR3 is built from 15 residues. The V gene's germline CDR1 is DFQATT and CDR2 SNEGSKA (reference sequence). The CDR3 nucleotides are TGCAGTGCTACCTCCGCCAGTATGTCAACAGATACGCAGTATTTT. Its translation is CSATSASMSTDTQYF.

In its sample, this clonotype was seen many times. The V call is TRBV7-9, the J call TRBJ2-1; weak D call: TRBD1 (5 bases). Germline lookup yields CDR1 SEHNR and CDR2 FQNEAQ (reference sequence). The V end lost 3 bases, the J end lost 4 bases, and 10 bases lay between the germline ends. The CDR3 has 14 residues. The CDR3 region has the DNA TGTGCCAGCAGCTTGACTGACAGTTACAATGAGCAGTTCTTC. This codes for CASSLTDSYNEQFF.

Sample share makes this clonotype medium-sized (0.01 to 0.1%). The CDR3 is CASSLGGYEQYF. The CDR3 DNA sequence: TGCGCCAGCAGCTTGGGGGGCTACGAGCAGTACTTC. The chain links TRBV5-1 to TRBJ2-7; no definite D call. V lost 0 bases, J lost 3 bases, and 4 bases lay in between. Germline V gene data show CDR1 as SGHRS and CDR2 as YFSETQ. The length of the CDR3 is 12 residues.

This clonotype was recorded many times. The J gene is TRBJ2-3, the V gene TRBV7-2, with TRBD2 identical over 12 bases. The CDR3 loop spans 17 amino acids. V dropped 5 bases and J dropped 4; count of bases not matched to a gene: 10. Germline V CDR1 and CDR2: SGHTA, FQGNSA. CDR3 in amino acids: CASSHRLAGVVADTQYF. CDR3 nucleotide sequence: TGTGCCAGCAGCCATCGACTAGCGGGGGTGGTAGCAGATACGCAGTATTTT.

This clonotype has a count of ten or more. CDR3 amino acids: CASRGTHQETQYF. CDR3 sequence (DNA): TGTGCCAGCAGGGGGACCCACCAAGAGACCCAGTACTTC. The J gene is TRBJ2-5, the V gene TRBV11-2; either TRBD1 or TRBD2 may supply D (5 bases each). Germline V lookup: CDR1 SGHAT, CDR2 FQNNGV. The CDR3 runs 13 residues. V dropped 6 bases and J dropped 0 bases, with 8 bases sitting between them. Looking up the rest from reference TRBV11-2 and TRBJ2-5 gives the full variable domain: EAGVAQSPRYKIIEKRQSVAFWCNPISGHATLYWYQQILGQGPKLLIQFQNNGVVDDSQLPKDRFSAERLKGVDSTLKIQPAKLEDSAVYLCASRGTHQETQYFGPGTRLLVL.

This clonotype was detected only once. It may be a read error: a sequence one base away is much more abundant. This chain joins TRBV6-6 and TRBJ1-1; D unresolved. V was pared by 11 bases and J by 5 bases, with 24 bases between. Germline CDR1 is MNHNY and CDR2 is SVGAGI (reference sequence). The CDR3 is 15 residues long. The CDR3 bases are TGTGCCGGCCTTACCTCTAGGCAAGGAGATACTGAAGCTTTCTTT. It codes for CAGLTSRQGDTEAFF.

There are many counts of this clonotype. The chain is built from TRBV2 and TRBJ2-7; D unclear. This CDR3 has 13 residues. Germline V gene data show CDR1 as SNHLY and CDR2 as FYNNEI. Trimming cost V 2 bases and J 3 bases, with 8 bases left between them. The CDR3 bases are TGTGCCAGCAGTGAATCCCTCCACTACGAGCAGTACTTC. It yields the protein CASSESLHYEQYF. Full variable domain (outside the CDR3, taken from reference TRBV2 and TRBJ2-7): EPEVTQTPSHQVTQMGQEVILRCVPISNHLYFYWYRQILGQKVEFLVSFYNNEISEKSEIFDDQFSVERPDGSNFTLKIRSTKLEDSAMYFCASSESLHYEQYFGPGTRLTVT.

V and J are TRBV13 and TRBJ2-2; maybe TRBD1 (6 bases). CDR1 and CDR2 (germline): PRHDT, FYEKMQ (reference sequence). V was cut by 10 bases and J by 8 bases, with 17 bases left in between. CDR3 length equals 13 residues. In DNA, the CDR3 is TGTGCCATACGACAGGCATCTGGGGGGGAGCTGTTTTTT. This sequence encodes CAIRQASGGELFF.

This clonotype was detected many times. V gene TRBV29-1 combines with J gene TRBJ1-2, with no clear D. The CDR3 has 13 residues. Trimming removed 6 bases at V and 5 bases at J, with 16 bases between. Germline assignment: CDR1 SQVTM and CDR2 ANQGSEA. The CDR3 here is CSVPLVEWYGYTF. CDR3 DNA sequence: TGCAGCGTGCCCTTGGTGGAGTGGTATGGCTACACCTTC.

This clonotype was found many times. V and J are TRBV16 and TRBJ2-7; TRBD1 agrees at 7 bases. This CDR3 region has 15 residues. From germline, CDR1 is KGHSY and CDR2 FQNENV. Trimming cost V 0 bases and J 5 bases; bases outside gene matches: 7. The CDR3 region has the DNA TGTGCCAGCAGCCAATCAACAGGGGTAGGGAACGAGCAGTACTTC. Translating it yields CASSQSTGVGNEQYF.

This clonotype was picked up many times. The chain employs TRBV27 and TRBJ1-6; D is unclear. The CDR3 is 16 amino acids. The germline CDR1 and CDR2 sequences are MNHEY and SMNVEV (reference sequence). Trimming took 8 bases from V and 4 from J, leaving 18 bases between them. The CDR3 is CASGYPANAYNSPLHF. The CDR3 DNA follows: TGTGCCAGCGGTTACCCCGCGAACGCTTATAATTCACCCCTCCACTTT.

In its sample, this clonotype was seen many times. The V and J genes are TRBV27 and TRBJ1-1, with 8 bases matching TRBD1. Germline V CDR1 and CDR2: MNHEY, SMNVEV (reference sequence). CDR3 size: 12 residues. The J segment lost 8 bases and the V segment lost 4 bases, leaving 3 bases of the junction unmatched. The CDR3 DNA is TGTGCCAGCAGTTCCACAGGGGGGGAAGCTTTCTTT. The encoded protein is CASSSTGGEAFF.

This clonotype was counted ten times or more. This rearrangement joins TRBV28 to TRBJ1-1; 7 positions match TRBD1. The CDR3 has 13 amino acids. The ends lost 4 bases at V and 3 bases at J; junction bases unmatched: 2. Germline loops: CDR1 MDHEN, CDR2 SYDVKM. Here the CDR3 reads CASSSTGYTEAFF. CDR3 nucleotide sequence: TGTGCCAGCAGTTCGACAGGGTACACTGAAGCTTTCTTT.